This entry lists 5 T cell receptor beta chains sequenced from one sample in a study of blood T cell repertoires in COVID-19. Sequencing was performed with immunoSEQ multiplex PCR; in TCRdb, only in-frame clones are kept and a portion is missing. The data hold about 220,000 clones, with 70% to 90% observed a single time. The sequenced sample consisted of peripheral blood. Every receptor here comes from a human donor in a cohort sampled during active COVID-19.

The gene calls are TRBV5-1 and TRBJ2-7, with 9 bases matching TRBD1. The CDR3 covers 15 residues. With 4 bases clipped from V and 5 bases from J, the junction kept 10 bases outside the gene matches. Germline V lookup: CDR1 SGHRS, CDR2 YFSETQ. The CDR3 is CASSREGQGYNEQYF. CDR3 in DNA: TGCGCCAGCAGCCGAGAAGGACAGGGGTACAACGAGCAGTACTTC.

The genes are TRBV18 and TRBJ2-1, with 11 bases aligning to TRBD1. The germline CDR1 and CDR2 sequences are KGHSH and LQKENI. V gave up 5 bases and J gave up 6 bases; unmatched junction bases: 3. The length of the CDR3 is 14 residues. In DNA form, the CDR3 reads TGTGCCAGCTCAGGCGGGACAGGGGGCAATGAGCAGTTCTTC. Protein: CASSGGTGGNEQFF.

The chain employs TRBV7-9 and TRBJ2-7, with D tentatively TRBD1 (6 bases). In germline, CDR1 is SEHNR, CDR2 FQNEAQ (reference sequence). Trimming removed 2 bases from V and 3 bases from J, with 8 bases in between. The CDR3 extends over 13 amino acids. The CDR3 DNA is TGTGCCAGCAGCTTACAACAGGGCTACGAGCAGTACTTC. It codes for CASSLQQGYEQYF. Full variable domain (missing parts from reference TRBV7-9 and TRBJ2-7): DTGVSQNPRHKITKRGQNVTFRCDPISEHNRLYWYRQTLGQGPEFLTYFQNEAQLEKSRLLSDRFSAERPKGSFSTLEIQRTEQGDSAMYLCASSLQQGYEQYFGPGTRLTVT.

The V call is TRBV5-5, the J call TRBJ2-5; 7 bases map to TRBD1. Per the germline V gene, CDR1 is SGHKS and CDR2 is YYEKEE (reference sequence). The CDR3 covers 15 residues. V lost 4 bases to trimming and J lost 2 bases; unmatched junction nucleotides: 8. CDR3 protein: CASSNPDRDQETQYF. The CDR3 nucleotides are TGTGCCAGCAGCAATCCCGACAGGGATCAAGAGACCCAGTACTTC. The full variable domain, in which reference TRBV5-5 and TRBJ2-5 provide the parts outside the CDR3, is DAGVTQSPTHLIKTRGQQVTLRCSPISGHKSVSWYQQVLGQGPQFIFQYYEKEERGRGNFPDRFSARQFPNYSSELNVNALLLGDSALYLCASSNPDRDQETQYFGPGTRLLVL.

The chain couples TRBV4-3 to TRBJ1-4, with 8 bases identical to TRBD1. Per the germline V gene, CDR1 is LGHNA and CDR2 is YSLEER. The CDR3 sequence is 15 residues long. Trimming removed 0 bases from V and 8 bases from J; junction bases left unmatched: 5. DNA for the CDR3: TGCGCCAGCAGCCAAGATTTCAGGGGGCGCGAAAAACTGTTTTTT. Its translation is CASSQDFRGREKLFF.